This T cell receptor (beta chain) was identified during a study of T cells after yellow fever vaccination. One entry per CDR3 protein, called by TCRdb with MiXCR from the 5' RACE reads. The table shows around 300,000 distinct CDR3 sequences, with over 10% occurring only once. The V gene's germline CDR1 is SGHRS and CDR2 YFSETQ. The germline V and J ends were trimmed by 2 bases and 6 bases, with 16 bases remaining between them. The CDR3 contains 15 residues. Study-wide points: Clonotypes shared by both compartments, CD4 and CD8, made up a small share.

In its sample, this clonotype was seen a few times. What it binds is unknown. The source of this sequence is a man aged 25-45 years who received the YFV17D yellow fever vaccine. The sequences come from CD4+ T cells sorted from PBMCs, collected 45 days after the yellow fever booster vaccination. The rearrangement links TRBV5-1 to TRBJ2-3; no definite D call. In DNA, the CDR3 is TGCGCCAGCAGCTTCCAACAGCCTCCGGCGGATACGCAGTATTTT. Translating gives CASSFQQPPADTQYF.